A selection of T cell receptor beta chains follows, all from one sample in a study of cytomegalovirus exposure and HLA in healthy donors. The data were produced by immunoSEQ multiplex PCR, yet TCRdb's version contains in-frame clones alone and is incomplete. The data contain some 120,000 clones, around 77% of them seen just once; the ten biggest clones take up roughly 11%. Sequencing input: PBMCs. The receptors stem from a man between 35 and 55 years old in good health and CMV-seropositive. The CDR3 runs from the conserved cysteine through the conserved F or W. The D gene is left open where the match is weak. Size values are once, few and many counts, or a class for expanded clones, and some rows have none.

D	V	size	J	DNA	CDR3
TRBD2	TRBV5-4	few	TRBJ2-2	TGTGCCAGCAGCTACAAAAGACTAGCGGGGGACACCGGGGAGCTGTTTTTT	CASSYKRLAGDTGELFF
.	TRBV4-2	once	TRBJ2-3	TGTGCCAGCAGCCCCATGGGGAGCGGATCAAACACAGATACGCAGTATTTT	CASSPMGSGSNTDTQYF
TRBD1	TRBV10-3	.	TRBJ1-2	TGTGCCATCAGTCCCGACAGGGGTGGCTACACCTTC	CAISPDRGGYTF
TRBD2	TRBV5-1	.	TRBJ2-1	TGCGCCAGCAGCCCCCAAGGCAGCGGGGGGCGCTCCTACAATGAGCAGTTCTTC	CASSPQGSGGRSYNEQFF
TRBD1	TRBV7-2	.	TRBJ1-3	TGTGCCAGCAGCTTAACAGGGGGAAAGAGCTCTGGAAACACCATATATTTT	CASSLTGGKSSGNTIYF
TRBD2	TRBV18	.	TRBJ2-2	TGTGCCAGCTCACCACGAACTAGCGGCCACACCGGGGAGCTGTTTTTT	CASSPRTSGHTGELFF
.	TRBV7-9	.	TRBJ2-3	TGTTCCAGCAGCTTAGAACGGGGGGCTTCCACAGATACGCAGTATTTT	CSSSLERGASTDTQYF
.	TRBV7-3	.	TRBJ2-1	TGTGCCAGCAGCTTAAGGTTAGAGAATGAGCAGTTCTTC	CASSLRLENEQFF
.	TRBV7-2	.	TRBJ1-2	TGTGCCAGCAGCCTTGGACACGGGTATGGCTACACCTTC	CASSLGHGYGYTF
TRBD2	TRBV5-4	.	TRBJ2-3	TGTGCCAGCAGCTTGGGGGGGAGGGCAGATACGCAGTATTTT	CASSLGGRADTQYF
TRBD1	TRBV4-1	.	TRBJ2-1	TGCGCCAGCAGCCAAAGGACAGGGAACTCCAATGAGCAGTTCTTC	CASSQRTGNSNEQFF
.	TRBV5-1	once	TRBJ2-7	TGCGCCAGCAGCTTCGGTTTGAACGAGCAGTACTTC	CASSFGLNEQYF
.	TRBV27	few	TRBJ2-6	TGTGCCAGCAGTTTACGTGGGGCCAACGTCCTGACTTTC	CASSLRGANVLTF
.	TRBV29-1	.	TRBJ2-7	TGCAGCGTTGCCGTTGGGCTGTCCTACGAGCAGTACTTC	CSVAVGLSYEQYF
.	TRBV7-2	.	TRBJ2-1	TGTGCCAGCAGCTCGCCCGACAGCTACGGTAAGCAGTTCTTC	CASSSPDSYGKQFF
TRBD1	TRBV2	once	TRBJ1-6	TGTGCCAGCAGGCGACGACAGGGCGGTGATTCACCCCTCCACTTT	CASRRRQGGDSPLHF
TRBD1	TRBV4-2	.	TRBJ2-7	TGTGCCAGCAGCCAAAGGCCGGGACAGGGGTTCATTCGCGAGCAGTACTTC	CASSQRPGQGFIREQYF
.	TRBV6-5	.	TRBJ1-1	TGTGCCAGCACGCCGTGGGAGGGCAGAAACACTGAAGCTTTCTTT	CASTPWEGRNTEAFF
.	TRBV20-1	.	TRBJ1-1	TGCAGTGTCAGGGGTGACACTGAAGCTTTCTTT	CSVRGDTEAFF
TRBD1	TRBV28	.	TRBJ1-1	TGTGCCAGCAGCCCCAGACAGGGCCGGGCTGAAGCTTTCTTT	CASSPRQGRAEAFF
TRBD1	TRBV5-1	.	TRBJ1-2	TGCGCCAGCAGCTTGGGGGCAGGGGGCGACTATGGCTACACCTTC	CASSLGAGGDYGYTF
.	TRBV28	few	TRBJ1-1	TGTGCCAGCAGGTGGGGCTTTACGGTAGGGGCTTTCTTT	CASRWGFTVGAFF
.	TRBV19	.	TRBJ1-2	TGTGCCAGTAGTAACCCGTCGGGGGGACGGGACTATGGCTACACCTTC	CASSNPSGGRDYGYTF
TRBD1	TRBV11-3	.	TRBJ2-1	TGTGCCAGCAGCCCAGACAGGGGATCGGGCGAGCAGTTCTTC	CASSPDRGSGEQFF
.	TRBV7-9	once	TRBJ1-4	TGTGCCTGCCCTTCGAATCGGGAATCATCGAATGAAAAACTGTTTTTT	CACPSNRESSNEKLFF
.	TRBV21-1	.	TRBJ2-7	TGTGCCAGCAGCAAAAGGGGCATGGGCCCCTTCCTGGAGTACTTC	CASSKRGMGPFLEYF
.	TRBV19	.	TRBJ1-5	TGTGCCAGCCTTATGGCGGGGGGTCAGCCCCAGCATTTT	CASLMAGGQPQHF
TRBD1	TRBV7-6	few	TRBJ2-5	TGTGCCAGCAGCTTAGGGTTTGAGGGGGCGCAAGAGACCCAGTACTTC	CASSLGFEGAQETQYF
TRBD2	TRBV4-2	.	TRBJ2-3	TGTGCCAGCAGCCAGCCTAGCGGGGGCGGCACAGATACGCAGTATTTT	CASSQPSGGGTDTQYF
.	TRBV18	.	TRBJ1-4	TGTGCCAGCTCACCAGGCACAGGGAATGAAAAACTGTTTTTT	CASSPGTGNEKLFF
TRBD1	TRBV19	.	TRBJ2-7	TGTGCCAGTACCCCGGGGCAGGGGGCGGGGTACGAGCAGTACTTC	CASTPGQGAGYEQYF
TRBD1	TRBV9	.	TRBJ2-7	TGTGCCAGCAGCGTAAGGGACAGGGCCCACGAGCAGTACTTC	CASSVRDRAHEQYF
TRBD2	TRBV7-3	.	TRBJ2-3	TGTGCCAGCAGCTACGGGATGGCGGGGGGGCAGTATTTT	CASSYGMAGGQYF
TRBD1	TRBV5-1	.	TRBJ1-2	TGCGCCAGCAGCCAAGACAGGGGGCGCTGGAATGGCTACACCTTC	CASSQDRGRWNGYTF
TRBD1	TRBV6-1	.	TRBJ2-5	TGTGCCAGCAGTGCCGACAGGGGAGTTAGTGGAGAGACCCAGTACTTC	CASSADRGVSGETQYF
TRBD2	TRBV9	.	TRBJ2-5	TGTGCCAGCAGCGTAGAGCCTAGCGGGGGGGGAGAGACCCAGTACTTC	CASSVEPSGGGETQYF
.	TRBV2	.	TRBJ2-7	TGTGCCAGCAGTAAGGCGCAGGTGACCTCCTACGAGCAGTACTTC	CASSKAQVTSYEQYF
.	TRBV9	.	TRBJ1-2	TGTGCCAGCAGCGTAGTAGACAGACAACCTAACTATGGCTACACCTTC	CASSVVDRQPNYGYTF
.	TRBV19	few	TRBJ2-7	TGTGCCAGTAATAGCCCCCAGGGGCGCGAGCAGTACTTC	CASNSPQGREQYF
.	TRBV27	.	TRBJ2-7	TGTGCCAGCAGTACTAGCTCCTACGAGCAGTACTTC	CASSTSSYEQYF
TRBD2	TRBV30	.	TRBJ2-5	TGTGCCTGGAGCGATTTGTCGGGGGGTGGGGAGACCCAGTACTTC	CAWSDLSGGGETQYF
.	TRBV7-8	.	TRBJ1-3	TGTGCCAGCAGCTTATTGGGAGGCCACTCTGGAAACACCATATATTTT	CASSLLGGHSGNTIYF